Included here is one TCR beta chain sequence, with context. No antigen is known for it. This CDR3 has 15 residues. V was cut by 7 bases and J by 2 bases, with 16 bases left in between. CDR1 is SGDLS and CDR2 is YYNGEE in the germline V gene. This entry belongs to a study of T cell responses to AZD1222 COVID-19 vaccine. The repertoire was sequenced with immunoSEQ multiplex PCR; TCRdb's copy has only in-frame clones and lacks some. The sample has approximately 160,000 clones, 90% seen once. The study, taken as a whole, reports: The repertoires were collected only after the peak T cell response. Clonal diversity may have been underestimated in mostly white British donors. Of the AZD1222 recipients, only 5 or 6 were seropositive at baseline.

V is TRBV9 and J is TRBJ1-3; the D gene is possibly TRBD1 (6 bases). Here the sequenced sample was peripheral blood, taken on day 0 of AZD1222 vaccination. The clonotype was recovered from an adult in good health. The CDR3 sequence: CASARGGGPGNTIYF. In DNA form, the CDR3 reads TGTGCCAGCGCCCGAGGGGGGGGTCCTGGAAACACCATATATTTT.